The present T cell receptor (beta chain) was sequenced within a study of blood T cell repertoires in COVID-19. For the study at large: Both acute and convalescent COVID-19 samples were obtained from the United States, Italy and Spain. T cells, B-cell-depleted T cells, or PBMCs supplied cDNA or gDNA.

TCRdb's table, derived via immunoSEQ multiplex PCR, lists solely in-frame clones and lacks some. The sample holds 200,000 or so clones; 83% are singletons and the top ten take 4.8%. Germline V gene lookup returns CDR1 SGHDN and CDR2 FVKESK. Trimming took off 0 bases at V and 0 bases at J, with 15 bases between the two ends. The CDR3 covers 18 residues. The study assigned cohorts using participant-reported clinical history. In the 2 weeks before study entry, exposed participants met a COVID-19 case, which was PCR-confirmed or clinician-diagnosed. The receptor's source is a woman in her forties or fifties who had been exposed to COVID-19. The rearrangement joins TRBV14 to TRBJ1-3; tentatively, D is TRBD1 (6 bases). Sequenced material: PBMCs or T cells enriched from blood (not recorded which). For the CDR3, the DNA is TGTGCCAGCAGCCAAGACGCGGGGGCCTCGGACTCTGGAAACACCATATATTTT. Amino acid sequence: CASSQDAGASDSGNTIYF.